This T cell receptor beta chain originates from a study of CD8 T cells in ankylosing spondylitis. Many counts were recorded for this clonotype. As yet, its antigen is unknown. The junction departs from the called germline gene at one end, perhaps through a read error. Germline V lookup: CDR1 SEHNR, CDR2 FQNEAQ (reference sequence). CDR3 length equals 11 residues. A quantitative 5'-RACE method, one with molecular barcodes, was used to make TCR beta libraries. MiXCR, run by TCRdb on the 5' RACE reads, gives a single entry per CDR3 protein. The sample shows more than 300,000 distinct CDR3 sequences, less than 9.5% of them seen only once. Study findings and constraints: The disease-linked clones had a CD8+ phenotype and low blood frequencies. Enrichment of disease-linked clones was reportedly significant in matched ankylosing spondylitis synovial fluid. Characteristic, it appeared, of ankylosing spondylitis blood was a TCR beta motif of eight highly homologous variants. Some motif variants had been reported before (in reactive arthritis synovial fluid and blood).

The specimen sequenced was blood, either unsorted or a sorted T cell fraction (not recorded which). The chain uses TRBV7-9 and TRBJ2-3; 13 bases match TRBD2. This receptor was obtained from a male donor with ankylosing spondylitis. CDR3 sequence reads: CASSPGTSGEF. The DNA for the CDR3 is TGTGCCAGCAGCCCCGGGACTAGCGGGGAATTT.